The entry below describes one T cell receptor (beta chain). The data originate from a study of T cells expressing NK-cell markers. For the study at large: Sequenced donors, eight in total, included seven who were HCMV-seropositive and one who was seronegative.

The CDR3 is made up of 17 amino acids. In germline, CDR1 is LGHDT, CDR2 YNNKEL (reference sequence). Reprocessing the 5' RACE reads, TCRdb reports a single entry for every CDR3 protein and omits DNA. The listing records 200,000 to 300,000 distinct CDR3 sequences. The sequence was collected from a woman aged 18 to 75 in good health. Sequencing was done on a sample of blood T cells: a sorted CD56 or NKG2C T cell subset, CD4+ or CD8+ T cells, or bulk PBMC T cells (not recorded which). The chain recombines TRBV3-1 with TRBJ2-2; TCRdb calls TRBD2, which cannot be checked without DNA. The CDR3 here is CASSQPTSGSFTGELFF.